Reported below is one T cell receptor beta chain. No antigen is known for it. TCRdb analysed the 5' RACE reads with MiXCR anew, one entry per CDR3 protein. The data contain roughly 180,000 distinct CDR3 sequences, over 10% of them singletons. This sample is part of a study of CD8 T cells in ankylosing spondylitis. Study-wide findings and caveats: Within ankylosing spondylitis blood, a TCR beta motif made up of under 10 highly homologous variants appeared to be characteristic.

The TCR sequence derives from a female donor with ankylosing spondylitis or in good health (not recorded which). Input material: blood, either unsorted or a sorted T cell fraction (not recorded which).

The CDR3 bases are TGTGCCAGCTCCACGGACAGGGAGGGGTACGAGCAGTACTTC. Translated, it gives CASSTDREGYEQYF. The V call is TRBV18, the J call TRBJ2-7; D might be TRBD1 (8 bases). Trimming took 6 bases from V and 4 from J, leaving 16 bases between them. The CDR3 has 14 residues. Germline CDR1 is KGHSH and CDR2 is LQKENI.